These T cell receptor beta chains were read from a single sample in a study of shared clonotypes between healthy human individuals. The method was immunoSEQ multiplex PCR; TCRdb's version includes in-frame clones alone and lacks a portion of them. Of 490,000 or so clones in the sample, 70% to 80% were seen once. Sequenced material: PBMCs. The receptors originated from a woman in her 40s in good health. Some clones in this sample may be carry-over from other donors' samples. Both conserved end residues are part of each CDR3. A D gene is named only where the DNA matches it firmly. Rows give clone size only sometimes, using once, few, many, or a class for an expanded clone.

TRBV19	.	TRBJ2-2	.	CASSIGPYTGELFF	TGTGCCAGTAGTATAGGACCTTACACCGGGGAGCTGTTTTTT
TRBV7-2	.	TRBJ1-1	once	CASSLRANTEAFF	TGTGCCAGCAGCTTAAGGGCGAACACTGAAGCTTTCTTT
TRBV29-1	TRBD1	TRBJ1-3	.	CSARGQAGNTIYF	TGCAGCGCCAGAGGACAGGCTGGAAACACCATATATTTT
TRBV7-2	.	TRBJ2-3	.	CASSLLGRDTQYF	TGTGCCAGCAGCTTATTAGGGAGAGATACGCAGTATTTT
TRBV5-4	.	TRBJ2-3	.	CASSFDGSTDTQYF	TGTGCCAGCAGCTTTGACGGAAGCACAGATACGCAGTATTTT
TRBV7-8	.	TRBJ2-5	.	CASSLTREETQYF	TGTGCCAGCAGCTTAACCCGTGAAGAGACCCAGTACTTC
TRBV27	.	TRBJ1-5	.	CASRGLNSNQPQHF	TGTGCCAGCAGAGGACTTAATAGCAATCAGCCCCAGCATTTT
TRBV7-2	.	TRBJ2-3	.	CASSLASTDTQYF	TGTGCCAGCAGCTTAGCTAGCACAGATACGCAGTATTTT
TRBV7-8	.	TRBJ2-1	.	CASSLQPRFQFF	TGTGCCAGCAGCCTACAACCCCGATTTCAGTTCTTC
TRBV4-2	TRBD2	TRBJ2-3	.	CASSLGEREIPDTQYF	TGTGCCAGCAGCCTCGGCGAGCGGGAGATCCCAGATACGCAGTATTTT
TRBV15	TRBD1	TRBJ2-1	.	CATSRGLQGTVDEQFF	TGTGCCACCAGCAGAGGGTTACAGGGGACAGTCGATGAGCAGTTCTTC
TRBV30	.	TRBJ1-2	.	CAGRGVYGYTF	TGTGCCGGAAGGGGTGTCTATGGCTACACCTTC
TRBV9	.	TRBJ2-1	.	CASSAVLSSYNEQFF	TGTGCCAGCAGCGCCGTACTTAGCTCCTACAATGAGCAGTTCTTC
TRBV28	TRBD1	TRBJ2-3	.	CASSSNNRGGTDTQYF	TGTGCCAGCAGTTCCAATAACAGGGGTGGCACAGATACGCAGTATTTT
TRBV9	TRBD1	TRBJ2-1	.	CASSVGGQGAQNEQFF	TGTGCCAGCAGCGTAGGCGGGCAGGGGGCGCAGAATGAGCAGTTCTTC
TRBV2	TRBD1	TRBJ1-2	few	CASRSDRANYGYTF	TGTGCCAGCAGATCGGACAGGGCGAACTATGGCTACACCTTC
TRBV6-1	.	TRBJ2-1	many	CASSGLDLRDEQFF	TGTGCCAGCAGTGGACTAGACCTTCGGGATGAGCAGTTCTTC
TRBV18	.	TRBJ2-7	.	CASSPMTEGEQYF	TGTGCCAGCTCACCGATGACAGAGGGCGAGCAGTACTTC
TRBV13	TRBD2	TRBJ2-1	.	CASSLGAGGQNEQFF	TGTGCCAGCAGCTTAGGGGCGGGAGGGCAAAATGAGCAGTTCTTC
TRBV7-9	TRBD2	TRBJ2-1	.	CASSLTLGLAEQFF	TGTGCCAGCAGCTTAACCTTAGGACTAGCGGAGCAGTTCTTC
TRBV6-1	TRBD1	TRBJ1-2	.	CASSGPQGARSYTF	TGTGCCAGCAGTGGCCCACAGGGGGCTCGAAGCTACACCTTC
TRBV5-1	.	TRBJ1-1	.	CASSLSRYSGTEAFF	TGCGCCAGCAGCTTGTCAAGGTATAGTGGCACTGAAGCTTTCTTT
TRBV9	.	TRBJ2-3	few	CASSVVADPTDTQYF	TGTGCCAGCAGCGTAGTGGCAGACCCCACAGATACGCAGTATTTT
TRBV7-2	.	TRBJ2-5	.	CASSLARNQETQYF	TGTGCCAGCAGCTTAGCTCGCAATCAAGAGACCCAGTACTTC
TRBV4-2	.	TRBJ2-4	.	CASSQEWGANNIQYF	TGTGCCAGCAGCCAAGAGTGGGGGGCTAATAACATTCAGTACTTC
TRBV28	.	TRBJ1-2	.	CASSLTNVEPYGYTF	TGTGCCAGCAGTCTAACTAACGTAGAGCCCTATGGCTACACCTTC
TRBV6-6	.	TRBJ2-2	.	CASSYWTNTGELFF	TGTGCCAGCAGTTATTGGACCAACACCGGGGAGCTGTTTTTT
TRBV5-1	.	TRBJ1-1	.	CASSPRTTNTEAFF	TGCGCCAGCAGCCCCAGGACGACGAACACTGAAGCTTTCTTT
TRBV30	TRBD1	TRBJ1-2	.	CAWSPRTGFGYTF	TGTGCCTGGAGCCCCCGGACAGGGTTTGGCTACACCTTC
TRBV28	.	TRBJ2-7	.	CASYDRERRGEQYF	TGTGCCAGCTACGACCGGGAAAGGAGGGGTGAGCAGTACTTC
TRBV10-3	.	TRBJ2-7	once	CAISDGTNTYEQYF	TGTGCCATCAGTGACGGGACCAACACCTACGAGCAGTACTTC
TRBV5-1	.	TRBJ2-7	.	CASSLGQSYEQYF	TGCGCCAGCAGCTTGGGCCAGTCCTACGAGCAGTACTTC
TRBV30	.	TRBJ1-2	.	CAWNPGVGNYGYTF	TGTGCCTGGAACCCAGGGGTCGGTAACTATGGCTACACCTTC
TRBV19	TRBD1	TRBJ2-7	.	CASRRQGSYEQYF	TGTGCCAGTAGACGACAGGGCTCCTACGAGCAGTACTTC
TRBV2	.	TRBJ2-4	.	CASSDTRGTFWYF	TGTGCCAGCAGTGATACTAGGGGAACCTTTTGGTACTTC
TRBV5-4	TRBD1	TRBJ1-4	.	CASSRQGRNEKLFF	TGTGCCAGCAGCCGACAGGGAAGAAATGAAAAACTGTTTTTT
TRBV29-1	.	TRBJ1-1	.	CSSSLGGSEAFF	TGCAGCTCCTCTCTCGGGGGCTCTGAAGCTTTCTTT
TRBV27	TRBD1	TRBJ2-2	.	CASSPDRQGVTGELFF	TGTGCCAGCAGTCCCGACCGACAGGGGGTTACCGGGGAGCTGTTTTTT
TRBV28	.	TRBJ2-4	.	CASSLRSLAKNIQYF	TGTGCCAGCAGTTTGCGATCTTTGGCCAAAAACATTCAGTACTTC
TRBV28	.	TRBJ2-7	.	CASSFQGGDNYEQYF	TGTGCCAGCAGTTTTCAGGGGGGGGATAATTACGAGCAGTACTTC
TRBV18	.	TRBJ2-5	.	CASSPPKKGHETQYF	TGTGCCAGCTCACCACCGAAAAAAGGCCATGAGACCCAGTACTTC
TRBV10-3	.	TRBJ2-5	few	CAISEGRVASQETQYF	TGTGCCATCAGTGAGGGCCGGGTGGCTAGCCAAGAGACCCAGTACTTC
TRBV5-1	.	TRBJ2-5	.	CASSLAYSFSQTKTQYF	TGCGCCAGCAGCTTGGCCTATAGCTTCTCCCAGACGAAGACCCAGTACTTC
TRBV28	.	TRBJ1-2	.	CASSPTTSGYGYTF	TGTGCCAGCAGTCCCACGACGAGTGGCTATGGCTACACCTTC
TRBV30	.	TRBJ2-1	.	CACNSYNEQFF	TGTGCCTGTAATAGCTACAATGAGCAGTTCTTC
TRBV9	TRBD1	TRBJ2-5	.	CASSKGTGGPETQYF	TGTGCCAGCAGCAAGGGGACAGGGGGTCCAGAGACCCAGTACTTC
TRBV7-9	.	TRBJ2-2	.	CASSLLLGTGELFF	TGTGCCAGCAGCTTATTGTTGGGGACCGGGGAGCTGTTTTTT
TRBV28	.	TRBJ2-1	.	CASSITTISEQFF	TGTGCCAGCAGTATTACGACTATCAGTGAGCAGTTCTTC
TRBV27	.	TRBJ1-5	few	CASSLLGGNQPQHF	TGTGCCAGCAGTTTATTAGGGGGCAATCAGCCCCAGCATTTT
TRBV5-1	TRBD1	TRBJ2-2	.	CASKDRAGTGELFF	TGCGCCAGCAAGGACAGGGCCGGCACCGGGGAGCTGTTTTTT
TRBV6-4	.	TRBJ1-4	few	CASSVRSNEKLFF	TGTGCCAGTTCGGTGCGCTCTAATGAAAAACTGTTTTTT
TRBV5-1	.	TRBJ2-7	.	CASSLSQVGASSYEQYF	TGCGCCAGCAGCTTGTCTCAGGTAGGGGCCAGCTCCTACGAGCAGTACTTC
TRBV27	TRBD2	TRBJ2-7	.	CASSPQTSGRVSSYEQYF	TGTGCCAGCAGCCCTCAGACTAGCGGGAGGGTGAGCTCCTACGAGCAGTACTTC
TRBV4-1	TRBD2	TRBJ2-1	.	CASSQDGLAGREQFF	TGCGCCAGCAGCCAAGATGGACTAGCGGGACGTGAGCAGTTCTTC
TRBV2	.	TRBJ2-7	.	CASSGDITYEQYF	TGTGCCAGCAGTGGGGACATTACCTACGAGCAGTACTTC
TRBV14	.	TRBJ2-5	many	CASSQGARGEAQYF	TGTGCCAGCAGCCAAGGAGCAAGGGGTGAGGCCCAGTACTTC
TRBV28	.	TRBJ1-2	.	CASSLGWNYGYTF	TGTGCCAGCAGTTTGGGGTGGAACTATGGCTACACCTTC
TRBV7-3	TRBD1	TRBJ1-2	.	CASSPFDRTGGYTF	TGTGCCAGCAGCCCCTTCGACAGGACAGGTGGCTACACCTTC
TRBV6-6	.	TRBJ1-2	.	CASSYTKDDYGYTF	TGTGCCAGCAGTTACACGAAGGACGACTATGGCTACACCTTC